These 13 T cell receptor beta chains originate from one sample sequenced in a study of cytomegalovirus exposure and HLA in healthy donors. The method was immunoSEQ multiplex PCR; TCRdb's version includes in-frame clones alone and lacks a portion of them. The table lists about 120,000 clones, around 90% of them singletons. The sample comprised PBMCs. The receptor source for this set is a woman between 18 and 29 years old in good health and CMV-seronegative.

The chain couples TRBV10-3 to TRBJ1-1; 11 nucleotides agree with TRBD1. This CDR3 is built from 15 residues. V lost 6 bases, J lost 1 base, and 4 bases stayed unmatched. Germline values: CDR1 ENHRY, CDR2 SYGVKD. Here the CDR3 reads CAIRRTGGANTEAFF. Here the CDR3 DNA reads TGTGCCATCAGACGGACAGGGGGCGCGAACACTGAAGCTTTCTTT.

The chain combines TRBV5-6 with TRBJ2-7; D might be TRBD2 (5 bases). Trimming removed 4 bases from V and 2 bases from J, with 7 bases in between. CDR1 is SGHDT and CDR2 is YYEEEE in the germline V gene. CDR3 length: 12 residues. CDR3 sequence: CASSPGTYEQYF. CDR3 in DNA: TGTGCCAGCAGCCCCGGGACCTACGAGCAGTACTTC.

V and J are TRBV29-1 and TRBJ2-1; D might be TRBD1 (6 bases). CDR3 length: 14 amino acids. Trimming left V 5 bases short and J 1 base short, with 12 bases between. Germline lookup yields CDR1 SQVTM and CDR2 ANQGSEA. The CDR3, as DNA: TGCAGCGTTCCGGACAGTAAATCCTACAATGAGCAGTTCTTC. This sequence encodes CSVPDSKSYNEQFF.

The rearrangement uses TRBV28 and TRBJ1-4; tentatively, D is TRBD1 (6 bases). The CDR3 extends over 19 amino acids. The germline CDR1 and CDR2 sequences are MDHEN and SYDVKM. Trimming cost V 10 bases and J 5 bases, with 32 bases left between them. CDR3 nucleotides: TGTGCCACACGTACGAATCCAGGGGCGCAGGTAGGGGGAAATGAAAAACTGTTTTTT. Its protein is CATRTNPGAQVGGNEKLFF.

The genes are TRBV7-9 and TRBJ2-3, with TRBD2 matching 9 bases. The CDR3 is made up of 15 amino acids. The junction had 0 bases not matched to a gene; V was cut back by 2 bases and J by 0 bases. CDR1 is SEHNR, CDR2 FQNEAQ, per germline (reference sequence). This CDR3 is CASSLTSGSTDTQYF. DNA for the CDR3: TGTGCCAGCAGCTTAACTAGCGGGAGCACAGATACGCAGTATTTT.

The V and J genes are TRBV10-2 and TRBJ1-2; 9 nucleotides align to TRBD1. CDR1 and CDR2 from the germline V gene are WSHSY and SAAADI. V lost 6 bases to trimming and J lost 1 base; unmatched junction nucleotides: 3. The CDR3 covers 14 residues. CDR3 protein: CASSRTGVNYGYTF. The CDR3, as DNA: TGCGCCAGCAGCCGGACAGGGGTTAACTATGGCTACACCTTC.

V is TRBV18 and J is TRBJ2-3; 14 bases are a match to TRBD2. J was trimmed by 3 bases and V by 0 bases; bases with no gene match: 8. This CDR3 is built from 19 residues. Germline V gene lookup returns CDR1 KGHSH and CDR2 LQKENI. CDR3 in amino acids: CASSPPRLAGGLGTDTQYF. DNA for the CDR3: TGTGCCAGCTCACCACCGCGACTAGCGGGAGGGCTGGGGACAGATACGCAGTATTTT.

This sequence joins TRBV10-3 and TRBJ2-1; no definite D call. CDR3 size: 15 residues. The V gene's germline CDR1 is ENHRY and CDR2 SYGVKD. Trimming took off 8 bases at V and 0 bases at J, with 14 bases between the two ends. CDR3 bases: TGTGCCATCGCTCTAGGTGATAGCTCCTACAATGAGCAGTTCTTC. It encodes CAIALGDSSYNEQFF.

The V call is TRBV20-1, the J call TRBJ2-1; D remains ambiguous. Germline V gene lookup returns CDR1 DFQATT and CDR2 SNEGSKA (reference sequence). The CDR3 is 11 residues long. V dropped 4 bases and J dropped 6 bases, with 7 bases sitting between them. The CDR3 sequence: CSAKLINEQFF. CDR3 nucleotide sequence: TGCAGTGCTAAACTTATCAATGAGCAGTTCTTC.

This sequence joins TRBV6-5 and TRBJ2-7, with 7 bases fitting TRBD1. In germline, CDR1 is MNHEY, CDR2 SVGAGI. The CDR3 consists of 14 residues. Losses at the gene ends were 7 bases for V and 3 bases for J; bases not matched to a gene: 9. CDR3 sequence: CASIPGTAGYEQYF. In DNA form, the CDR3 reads TGTGCCAGCATTCCGGGGACAGCAGGCTACGAGCAGTACTTC.

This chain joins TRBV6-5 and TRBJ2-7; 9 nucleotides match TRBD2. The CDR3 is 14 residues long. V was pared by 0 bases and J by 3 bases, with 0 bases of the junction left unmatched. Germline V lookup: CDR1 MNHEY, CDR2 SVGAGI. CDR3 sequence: CASSYSTSGYEQYF. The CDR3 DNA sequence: TGTGCCAGCAGTTACTCGACTAGCGGCTACGAGCAGTACTTC.

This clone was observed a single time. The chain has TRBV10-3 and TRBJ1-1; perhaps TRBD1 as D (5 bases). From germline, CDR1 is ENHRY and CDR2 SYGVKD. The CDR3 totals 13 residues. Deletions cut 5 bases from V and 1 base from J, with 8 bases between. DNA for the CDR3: TGTGCCATCAGTTACGACAGGAACACTGAAGCTTTCTTT. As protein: CAISYDRNTEAFF.

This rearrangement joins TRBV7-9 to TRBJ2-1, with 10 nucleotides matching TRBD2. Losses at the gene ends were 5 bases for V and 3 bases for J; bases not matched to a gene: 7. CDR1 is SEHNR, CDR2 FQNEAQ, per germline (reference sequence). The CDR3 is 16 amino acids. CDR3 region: CASSPRTSGNYNEQFF. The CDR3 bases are TGTGCCAGCAGCCCGAGGACTAGCGGTAACTACAATGAGCAGTTCTTC.